Presented here are 24 T cell receptor beta chains from one specimen sequenced in a study of CD8 T cells in ankylosing spondylitis. TCRdb itself ran the 5' RACE reads through MiXCR, one entry per CDR3 protein. The repertoire holds some 150,000 distinct CDR3 sequences, with about an eighth as singletons. The sample taken for sequencing was blood, either unsorted or a sorted T cell fraction (not recorded which). The origin of the receptors is a female donor with ankylosing spondylitis or in good health (not recorded which).

The chain couples TRBV29-1 to TRBJ1-1; D call uncertain. CDR3 size: 13 residues. In germline, CDR1 is SQVTM, CDR2 ANQGSEA. The ends were cut back, 8 bases at V and 2 bases at J, with 15 bases in the middle. CDR3 DNA: TGCAGCTGCGGGGAGGGAGTTAACACTGAAGCTTTCTTT. Protein product: CSCGEGVNTEAFF. Combining the CDR3 with reference TRBV29-1 and TRBJ1-1 gives the whole variable domain SAVISQKPSRDICQRGTSLTIQCQVDSQVTMMFWYRQQPGQSLTLIATANQGSEATYESGFVIDKFPISRPNLTFSTLTVSNMSPEDSSIYLCSCGEGVNTEAFFGQGTRLTVV.

In its sample, this clonotype was seen many times. CDR3 DNA: TGCGCCAGCAGCTTGCAGGGCATGAACACTGAAGCTTTCTTT. It yields the protein CASSLQGMNTEAFF. The chain employs TRBV5-1 and TRBJ1-1; D might be TRBD1 (5 bases). The CDR3 covers 14 residues. Germline CDR1 and CDR2: SGHRS and YFSETQ. Trimming removed 1 base from V and 0 bases from J, with 7 bases in between.

This clonotype was picked up a small number of times. CDR3 in amino acids: CASSAGRSSYNEQFF. As DNA, the CDR3 is TGTGCCAGCAGTGCCGGGCGGAGCTCCTACAATGAGCAGTTCTTC. The chain joins TRBV27 to TRBJ2-1; D is uncertain. V shed 5 bases and J shed 0 bases, with 11 bases lying between them. Looked up from germline, CDR1 is MNHEY and CDR2 is SMNVEV (reference sequence). The CDR3 consists of 15 residues.

Ten or more counts support this clonotype. The chain recombines TRBV12-3 or TRBV12-4 with TRBJ1-5; D uncertain. V was pared by 5 bases and J by 2 bases, with 13 bases between. The CDR3 covers 15 residues. The CDR3 loop reads CASSRAVGGNQPQHF. The CDR3 DNA is TGTGCCAGCAGTAGGGCGGTGGGCGGCAATCAGCCCCAGCATTTT.

This clonotype showed up many times. The CDR3 DNA reads TGCAGTGCACCCCTAGCGGGGGCTCTCAATGAGCAGTTCTTC. As protein: CSAPLAGALNEQFF. The chain couples TRBV20-1 to TRBJ2-1; 10 bases map to TRBD2. With 6 bases clipped from V and 6 bases from J, the junction kept 8 bases outside the gene matches. CDR1 and CDR2 (germline): DFQATT, SNEGSKA (reference sequence). CDR3 length: 14 residues.

This clonotype was detected many times. This chain uses TRBV7-8 with TRBJ2-7; D gene uncertain. Germline V gene data show CDR1 as SGHVS and CDR2 as FQNEAQ. The CDR3 totals 11 residues. The ends were cut back, 1 base at V and 6 bases at J, with 4 bases in the middle. The CDR3 protein is CASSLEVEQYF. CDR3 in DNA: TGTGCCAGCAGCTTAGAGGTCGAGCAGTACTTC.

The sample holds a few counts of this clonotype. DNA for the CDR3: TGCAGCGTCGTACCCCAGCAGGGGCCAAGCACAGATACGCAGTATTTT. It translates to CSVVPQQGPSTDTQYF. The V gene is TRBV29-1, the J gene TRBJ2-3; possible D gene TRBD1, 6 bases. CDR3 length: 16 amino acids. CDR1 SQVTM and CDR2 ANQGSEA come from the germline V gene. V was pared by 6 bases and J by 0 bases, with 19 bases between.

This clonotype was recorded many times. V gene TRBV20-1 combines with J gene TRBJ2-3; TRBD2 matches at 15 bases. The CDR3 contains 15 residues. V lost 5 bases, J lost 5 bases, and 5 bases stayed unmatched. CDR1 DFQATT and CDR2 SNEGSKA come from the germline V gene (reference sequence). The CDR3 DNA reads TGCAGTGCTGGACTAGCGGGGGGGCAAGTAGATACGCAGTATTTT. Its translation: CSAGLAGGQVDTQYF.

The sample holds many counts of this clonotype. The chain carries TRBV20-1 and TRBJ2-1; D possibly corresponds to TRBD2 (5 bases). V was clipped by 5 bases and J by 3 bases, with 11 bases between them. The CDR3 contains 13 residues. Germline V lookup: CDR1 DFQATT, CDR2 SNEGSKA (reference sequence). The CDR3 DNA reads TGCAGTGCTTCCCCCGGACTCTACAATGAGCAGTTCTTC. This gives the protein CSASPGLYNEQFF.

This clonotype appeared many times. V usage is TRBV7-9 and J usage is TRBJ1-1; 7 bases are shared with TRBD1. Germline CDR1 SEHNR, CDR2 FQNEAQ (reference sequence). CDR3 length: 14 residues. The ends lost 1 base at V and 3 bases at J; junction bases unmatched: 2. CDR3 in amino acids: CASSLVQGDTEAFF. DNA for the CDR3: TGTGCCAGCAGCTTAGTTCAGGGGGACACTGAAGCTTTCTTT. Full variable domain (missing parts from reference TRBV7-9 and TRBJ1-1): DTGVSQNPRHKITKRGQNVTFRCDPISEHNRLYWYRQTLGQGPEFLTYFQNEAQLEKSRLLSDRFSAERPKGSFSTLEIQRTEQGDSAMYLCASSLVQGDTEAFFGQGTRLTVV.

The chain combines TRBV19 with TRBJ1-1; TRBD1 agrees at 8 bases. V gave up 3 bases and J gave up 1 base; unmatched junction bases: 4. The CDR3 length is 15 residues. The V gene's germline CDR1 is LNHDA and CDR2 SQIVND (reference sequence). In DNA, the CDR3 is TGTGCCAGTAGTATGCAGGGGGCAACGAACACTGAAGCTTTCTTT. Its protein product is CASSMQGATNTEAFF.

This clonotype has a count of ten or more. The CDR3 DNA sequence: TGCGCCAGCAGCAATGGGGACGGAGGACTTGGAGATACGCAGTATTTT. Its protein product is CASSNGDGGLGDTQYF. V usage is TRBV5-1 and J usage is TRBJ2-3; D may be TRBD1 or TRBD2 (5 bases each). The CDR3 length is 16 residues. V lost 4 bases, J lost 5 bases, and 20 bases lay in between. Germline V gene data show CDR1 as SGHRS and CDR2 as YFSETQ.

This clonotype has at least ten counts. CDR3 sequence reads: CASSLGAGAREKLFF. The CDR3 coding sequence is TGCGCCAGCAGCTTGGGCGCAGGGGCGAGGGAAAAACTGTTTTTT. The rearrangement uses TRBV5-1 and TRBJ1-4; weak D call: TRBD1 (6 bases). This CDR3 comprises 15 residues. The germline gives CDR1 SGHRS, CDR2 YFSETQ. The V end lost 0 bases, the J end lost 8 bases, and 14 bases lay between the germline ends. The full variable domain, its missing parts supplied by reference TRBV5-1 and TRBJ1-4, is KAGVTQTPRYLIKTRGQQVTLSCSPISGHRSVSWYQQTPGQGLQFLFEYFSETQRNKGNFPGRFSGRQFSNSRSEMNVSTLELGDSALYLCASSLGAGAREKLFFGSGTQLSVL.

This clonotype came up many times. V is TRBV5-1 and J is TRBJ1-6, with a weak D call TRBD1 (6 bases). Germline loops: CDR1 SGHRS, CDR2 YFSETQ. V shed 4 bases and J shed 8 bases, with 13 bases lying between them. There are 14 residues in the CDR3. The CDR3 bases are TGCGCCAGCAGCCGCACAGGGAGTTATTCACCCCTCCACTTT. Its translation: CASSRTGSYSPLHF.

This clonotype showed up many times. The V call is TRBV5-1, the J call TRBJ1-4, with 11 bases identical to TRBD1. The CDR3 contains 16 residues. Germline V gene data show CDR1 as SGHRS and CDR2 as YFSETQ. V shed 4 bases and J 5 bases; nucleotides not matched to a gene: 7. The CDR3 here is CASSNTGTGGNEKLFF. The DNA for the CDR3 is TGCGCCAGCAGCAATACCGGGACAGGGGGGAATGAAAAACTGTTTTTT.

At least ten counts were recorded for this clonotype. The gene calls are TRBV28 and TRBJ2-5; D may be TRBD2 (5 bases). The CDR3 is 11 amino acids. Germline V gives CDR1 MDHEN, CDR2 SYDVKM. DNA of the CDR3: TGTGTCTCCGAGCGGAAGGAGACCCAGTACTTC. Translating gives CVSERKETQYF.

This clonotype was observed at least ten times. This chain connects TRBV12-3 or TRBV12-4 to TRBJ2-7; TRBD2 matches 9 bases. After removal of 2 bases from V and 0 bases from J, the junction contained 5 bases not matched to a gene. CDR3 size: 16 residues. The CDR3 protein is CASSLTSGRSSYEQYF. The CDR3 DNA reads as TGTGCCAGCAGTTTAACTAGCGGGCGTTCCTCCTACGAGCAGTACTTC.

In its sample, this clonotype was seen a few times. The chain is built from TRBV5-1 and TRBJ2-5, with 14 positions matching TRBD2. The CDR3 is 17 residues long. Trimming took 2 bases from V and 2 from J; bases not matched to a gene: 5. Germline CDR1 reads SGHRS; CDR2 reads YFSETQ. CDR3 sequence reads: CASSFGLAGGRQETQYF. As DNA, the CDR3 is TGCGCCAGCAGCTTTGGACTAGCGGGGGGAAGGCAAGAGACCCAGTACTTC.

In this sample, this clonotype turned up many times. The rearrangement links TRBV12-3 or TRBV12-4 to TRBJ1-3; D perhaps matches TRBD1 (5 bases). Trimming removed 4 bases from V and 2 bases from J, with 9 bases in between. This CDR3 comprises 14 residues. The CDR3 sequence: CASSSQGAGNTIYF. The CDR3 region has the DNA TGTGCCAGCAGTTCTCAAGGGGCTGGAAACACCATATATTTT.

The chain carries TRBV15 and TRBJ1-5; D possibly corresponds to TRBD1 (5 bases). The CDR3 consists of 14 residues. Germline-derived CDR1 and CDR2 are LNHNV and YYDKDF (reference sequence). Trimming took 4 bases from V and 5 from J, leaving 12 bases between them. The chain's CDR3 is CATSTSGPHQPQHF. CDR3 bases: TGTGCCACCAGCACGTCAGGGCCCCATCAGCCCCAGCATTTT.

The rearrangement links TRBV7-2 to TRBJ2-7; 9 bases map to TRBD1. Germline assignment: CDR1 SGHTA and CDR2 FQGNSA. The CDR3 extends over 13 amino acids. V lost 8 bases and J lost 1; bases outside the gene matches: 3. CDR3 DNA sequence: TGTGCCAGCGGGACAGGGTTTTCCTACGAGCAGTACTTC. Its protein is CASGTGFSYEQYF.

This clonotype was observed at least ten times. The chain has TRBV28 and TRBJ2-2; 7 nucleotides agree with TRBD1. Germline loops: CDR1 MDHEN, CDR2 SYDVKM. J lost 12 bases, V lost 6 bases, and 13 bases had no gene match. The CDR3 has 14 amino acids. CDR3 DNA: TGTGCCAGCAGAAAAGGGGGCGCAGAACTTAAGCTGTTTTTT. Residues: CASRKGGAELKLFF.

This clonotype came up many times. V usage is TRBV5-1 and J usage is TRBJ2-5; D is unresolved. Germline lookup yields CDR1 SGHRS and CDR2 YFSETQ. This CDR3 region has 16 residues. V was shortened by 0 bases and J by 5 bases, with 17 bases between the two germline ends. The CDR3 loop reads CASSLALNPGQETQYF. The CDR3 DNA sequence: TGCGCCAGCAGCTTGGCCCTTAATCCCGGGCAGGAGACCCAGTACTTC.

This clonotype was counted many times. The rearrangement joins TRBV5-6 to TRBJ1-1, with 7 bases that match TRBD1. CDR3 length: 16 residues. Per the germline V gene, CDR1 is SGHDT and CDR2 is YYEEEE. V shed 3 bases and J 8 bases; nucleotides not matched to a gene: 16. In DNA, the CDR3 is TGTGCCAGCAGCTCCATCACCGGGACAGATACGACGGAAGCTTTCTTT. As protein: CASSSITGTDTTEAFF.